This T cell receptor (beta chain) was sequenced in a study of identical twins. Template switching added a universal primer binding site, and final cDNA carried unique molecular identifiers. MiXCR, run by TCRdb on the 5' RACE reads, gives a single entry per CDR3 protein. The sample consists of 700,000 or so distinct CDR3 sequences, 8.6% of them appearing once. V gave up 3 bases and J gave up 2 bases, with 19 bases separating them. CDR1 and CDR2 from the germline V gene are SGDLS and YYNGEE. CDR3 length: 17 amino acids. The data also belong to a second study, concerning yellow fever vaccine responses in identical twins. As that study records: Twins reportedly showed a vaccine T cell response that seemed partly convergent and partly personalized.

The rearrangement links TRBV9 to TRBJ2-3; the D gene is possibly TRBD2 (6 bases). This clonotype originated in a woman aged 18-29 years in good health. Source material: PBMCs. Here the CDR3 reads CASSGAGSERDTDTQYF. CDR3 coding DNA: TGTGCCAGCAGCGGGGCGGGGTCAGAACGAGACACAGATACGCAGTATTTT.